This TCR beta chain emerged from a study of spatial heterogeneity in lung cancer. TCRdb recomputed calls from the 5' RACE reads with MiXCR, one row per CDR3 protein. This sample carries around 110,000 distinct CDR3 sequences, 10% to 15% of them seen once, and the ten largest clones take around a sixth. Documented time point: blood at routine non-recurrence follow-up after resection. Whole RNA from tumor, nontumor lung or frozen PBMC was sequenced unsorted. This clonotype was recorded a few times. V was pared by 2 bases and J by 9 bases, with 14 bases between. The CDR3 contains 13 residues. Germline V gives CDR1 SGHRS, CDR2 YFSETQ.

The sequence was obtained from a male donor with early-stage non-small cell lung cancer. V is TRBV5-1 and J is TRBJ1-1; D perhaps matches TRBD1 (5 bases). The sequences come from PBMCs, collected at follow-up. The CDR3 nucleotides are TGCGCCAGCAGCTTACAGGATGACTCTAAAGCTTTCTTT. This sequence encodes CASSLQDDSKAFF.